This T cell receptor beta chain is from a study of breast tumors, draining lymph nodes, adjacent tissues. Each CDR3 protein is one row after TCRdb ran MiXCR on the multiplex PCR reads. The sample yields nearly 200,000 distinct CDR3 sequences, around 29% seen once. Axillary draining lymph nodes of breast cancer patients supplied the node samples. Trimming took 2 bases from V and 6 from J, leaving 13 bases between them. This CDR3 region has 14 residues. Per germline, CDR1 SGHAT and CDR2 FQNNGV. This TCR derives from a female donor with breast cancer. Some clones in this sample may be carry-over from other donors' samples. The chain has TRBV11-2 and TRBJ1-1, with D hard to call. The material sequenced was axillary lymph node tissue. The chain's CDR3 is CASSLPWGGAEAFF. The CDR3 region has the DNA TGTGCCAGCAGCTTACCCTGGGGAGGAGCTGAAGCTTTCTTT.